A single sample is the source of the 10 T cell receptor beta chains below, sequenced in a study of CD8+CD57+ T cells in acquired aplastic anemia. Genomic DNA served as template for TCR beta VDJ and CDR3 profiling. MiXCR, run by TCRdb on the reads, gives a single entry per CDR3 protein. The sample carries about 260,000 distinct CDR3 sequences, approximately 80% recorded once. Flow cytometry had shown expanded CD8+CD57+ cells in the patients chosen for sequencing. Sequencing was performed on sorted CD4+, CD8+, or CD8+CD57+ T cells (not recorded which) from PBMCs. The receptors come from a human donor with aplastic anemia.

Points on this clonotype: The junction departs from germline at one end; a sequencing error may be responsible. The chain uses TRBV5-1 and TRBJ2-3; 9 nucleotides align to TRBD1. CDR3 length equals 12 residues. Looked up from germline, CDR1 is SGHRS and CDR2 is YFSETQ. For the CDR3, the DNA is TGTGCCAGCAGCCTCGGACAGGGGACACGGTATTTT. It translates to CASSLGQGTRYF.

This clonotype was recorded once. This rearrangement joins TRBV2 to TRBJ2-3; 11 bases fit TRBD2. CDR1 and CDR2 (germline): SNHLY, FYNNEI. This CDR3 is built from 14 residues. V lost 3 bases and J lost 8; bases outside the gene matches: 4. In DNA, the CDR3 is TGTGCCAGCAGTGAGCTAGCGGGGGGCATTACGCAGTATTTT. Translating it yields CASSELAGGITQYF. Combining the CDR3 with reference TRBV2 and TRBJ2-3 gives the whole variable domain EPEVTQTPSHQVTQMGQEVILRCVPISNHLYFYWYRQILGQKVEFLVSFYNNEISEKSEIFDDQFSVERPDGSNFTLKIRSTKLEDSAMYFCASSELAGGITQYFGPGTRLTVL.

The chain combines TRBV7-9 with TRBJ1-5; D is undetermined. The CDR3 is 16 amino acids. With 6 bases removed from V and 13 bases from J, the gap between germline ends came to 28 bases. From germline, CDR1 is SEHNR and CDR2 FQNEAQ (reference sequence). The DNA of the CDR3 is TGTGCCAGCAGTGTAGTCAGAGCGATTGGGAACCAGGAGCAGCATTTT. Its protein product is CASSVVRAIGNQEQHF.

This clonotype appeared once. V gene TRBV10-2 combines with J gene TRBJ2-7; D gene uncertain. Trimming stripped 5 bases from V and 1 base from J, with 3 bases between. The CDR3 extends over 11 amino acids. Germline CDR1 WSHSY, CDR2 SAAADI. CDR3 sequence reads: CASSTSYEQYV. CDR3 DNA: TGCGCCAGCAGTACATCCTACGAGCAGTACGTC.

This chain links TRBV2 with TRBJ2-3, with TRBD1 matching 7 bases. Looked up from germline, CDR1 is SNHLY and CDR2 is FYNNEI. The CDR3 has 13 residues. The V gene end was trimmed by 8 bases and the J gene end by 3 bases; junction bases not matched to a gene: 5. The CDR3 reads CASVGGSTDTQYF. In DNA form, the CDR3 reads TGTGCCAGCGTAGGGGGCAGTACAGATACGCAGTATTTT. The full variable domain, rest sourced from reference TRBV2 and TRBJ2-3, is EPEVTQTPSHQVTQMGQEVILRCVPISNHLYFYWYRQILGQKVEFLVSFYNNEISEKSEIFDDQFSVERPDGSNFTLKIRSTKLEDSAMYFCASVGGSTDTQYFGPGTRLTVL.

This clonotype is categorized as medium-sized. The V gene is TRBV20-1, the J gene TRBJ2-3; 8 bases line up with TRBD2. CDR1 and CDR2 from the germline V gene are DFQATT and SNEGSKA (reference sequence). The CDR3 is 15 residues long. The V segment lost 2 bases and the J segment 2 bases; nucleotides outside the gene matches: 6. The CDR3 DNA reads as TGCAGTGCTAGATCCATAGCGGGGCCCACAGATACGCAGTATTTT. It is translated as CSARSIAGPTDTQYF.

This clonotype was observed a handful of times. The conserved phenylalanine or tryptophan normally closing the CDR3 is absent here, so this likely arose from a read error. The DNA is omitted, as the CDR3 cannot be located on it reliably, and the CDR3 follows TCRdb's listing. CDR3 amino acids: CASSLPGGAGYGY. V and J are TRBV7-2 and TRBJ1-2; TRBD1, the table's D call, was not compared with the DNA. Germline V CDR1 and CDR2: SGHTA, FQGNSA. Including both end residues, the CDR3 is 13 amino acids long.

CDR3 loop: CASSSSSYNSPLHLFF. DNA for the CDR3: TGTGCCAGCAGCTCGAGTTCCTATAATTCACCCCTGCACCTGTTTTTT. The rearrangement joins TRBV7-6 to TRBJ2-2; D not resolved. Per the germline V gene, CDR1 is SGHVS and CDR2 is FNYEAQ. V was pared by 4 bases and J by 14 bases, with 26 bases between. This CDR3 comprises 16 residues.

The chain is built from TRBV7-9 and TRBJ2-1, with D possibly TRBD1 on 6 matching bases. Trimming took 5 bases from V and 8 from J, leaving 19 bases between them. The V gene's germline CDR1 is SEHNR and CDR2 FQNEAQ (reference sequence). This CDR3 has 15 amino acids. CDR3 sequence reads: CASSRGQRTLDEQFF. CDR3 coding DNA: TGTGCCAGCAGCAGGGGACAACGAACTCTAGATGAGCAGTTCTTC. Based on the CDR3 plus reference TRBV7-9 and TRBJ2-1, the full variable domain is DTGVSQNPRHKITKRGQNVTFRCDPISEHNRLYWYRQTLGQGPEFLTYFQNEAQLEKSRLLSDRFSAERPKGSFSTLEIQRTEQGDSAMYLCASSRGQRTLDEQFFGPGTRLTVL.

This clonotype was detected many times. The V call is TRBV3-1, the J call TRBJ2-3, with a tentative D call TRBD1 (5 bases). The CDR3 spans 15 residues. Germline V gene data show CDR1 as LGHDT and CDR2 as YNNKEL (reference sequence). Deletions cut 0 bases from V and 2 bases from J, with 9 bases between. The CDR3, as DNA: TGTGCCAGCAGCCAAGATACAGGATACACAGATACGCAGTATTTT. This codes for CASSQDTGYTDTQYF.